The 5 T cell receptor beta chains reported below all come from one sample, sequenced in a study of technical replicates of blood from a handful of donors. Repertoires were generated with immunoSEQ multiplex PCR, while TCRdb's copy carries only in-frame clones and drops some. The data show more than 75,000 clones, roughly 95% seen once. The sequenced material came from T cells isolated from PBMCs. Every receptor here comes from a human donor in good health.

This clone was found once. For the CDR3, the DNA is TGTGCCAGCAGTTACGCCAGGGCTCCAGGTGAGCAGTTCTTC. It encodes CASSYARAPGEQFF. The V call is TRBV6-5, the J call TRBJ2-1, with D possibly being TRBD1 (5 bases). The CDR3 has 14 amino acids. V was shortened by 2 bases and J by 9 bases, with 14 bases between the two germline ends. Per germline, CDR1 MNHEY and CDR2 SVGAGI.

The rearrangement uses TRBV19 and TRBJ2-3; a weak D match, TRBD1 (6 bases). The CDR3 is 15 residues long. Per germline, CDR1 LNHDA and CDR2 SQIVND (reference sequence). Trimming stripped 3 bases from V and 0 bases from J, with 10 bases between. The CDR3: CASSMWTESTDTQYF. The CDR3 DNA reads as TGTGCCAGTAGTATGTGGACAGAGAGCACAGATACGCAGTATTTT.

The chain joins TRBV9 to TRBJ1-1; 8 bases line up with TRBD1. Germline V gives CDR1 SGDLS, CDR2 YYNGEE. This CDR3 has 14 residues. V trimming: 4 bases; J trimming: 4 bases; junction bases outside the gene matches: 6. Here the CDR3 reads CASSKRTGSTEAFF. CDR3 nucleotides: TGTGCCAGCAGCAAGAGGACAGGGAGCACTGAAGCTTTCTTT.

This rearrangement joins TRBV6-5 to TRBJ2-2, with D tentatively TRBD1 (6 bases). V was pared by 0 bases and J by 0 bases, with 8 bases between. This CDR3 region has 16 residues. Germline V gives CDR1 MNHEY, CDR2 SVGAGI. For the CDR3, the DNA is TGTGCCAGCAGTTACTCGGGGGCCGCGAACACCGGGGAGCTGTTTTTT. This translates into CASSYSGAANTGELFF.

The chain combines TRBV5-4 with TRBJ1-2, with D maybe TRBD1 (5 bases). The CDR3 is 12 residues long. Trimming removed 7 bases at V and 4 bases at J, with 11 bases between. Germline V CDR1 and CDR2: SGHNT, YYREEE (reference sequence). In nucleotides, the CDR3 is TGTGCCAGCGCGGGGGACGGCTATGGCTACACCTTC. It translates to CASAGDGYGYTF.